The subject of this entry is one T cell receptor beta chain. Each CDR3 protein gets one entry after TCRdb re-called the RT-PCR reads with MiXCR. The sample holds about a million distinct CDR3 sequences; over 15% are singletons and the top ten take 5% to 7.5%. The data were obtained in a study of patients and donors after allogeneic stem cell transplantation. The CDR3 extends over 15 amino acids. Germline-derived CDR1 and CDR2 are SGHRS and YFSETQ. J gave up 15 bases and V 0 bases, and 13 bases lay outside the gene matches. Material: blood, either unsorted or a sorted T cell fraction (not recorded which). V and J are TRBV5-1 and TRBJ2-1; 9 bases line up with TRBD2. The sequence derives from a human donor who was either an allogeneic HSCT recipient or a stem cell or donor lymphocyte infusion donor (not recorded which). It is not recorded whose cells these are; they may come from a transplant donor. The CDR3 sequence: CASSLAVGLAPNWFF. In DNA, the CDR3 is TGCGCCAGCAGCTTGGCGGTCGGACTAGCGCCAAACTGGTTCTTC.